The 23 T cell receptor beta chains given below trace back to one sample, sequenced in a study of OX40 agonist ivuxolimab in advanced cancers. The method was immunoSEQ multiplex PCR; TCRdb's version includes in-frame clones alone and lacks a portion of them. This sample has approximately 60,000 clones; 84% occur once, and the top ten carry approximately 0.61%. The sample consisted of CD4+ or CD8+ T cells sorted from blood, taken in a trial of the OX40 agonist ivuxolimab. The origin of the receptors is an adult with an advanced solid tumor such as melanoma, head and neck, liver or kidney cancer.

Only one count was recorded for this clone. CDR3 bases: TGTGCCAGCGACTTACGTTCCTATAATTCACCCCTCCACTTT. This codes for CASDLRSYNSPLHF. The rearrangement uses TRBV2 and TRBJ1-6; D ambiguous. This CDR3 region has 14 residues. CDR1 SNHLY and CDR2 FYNNEI come from the germline V gene. The V end lost 8 bases, the J end lost 1 base, and 9 bases lay between the germline ends.

This sequence joins TRBV5-1 and TRBJ2-1, with D possibly being TRBD1 (5 bases). Per the germline V gene, CDR1 is SGHRS and CDR2 is YFSETQ. Trimming removed 1 base at V and 3 bases at J, with 8 bases between. CDR3 size: 14 residues. The DNA for the CDR3 is TGCGCCAGCAGCTTGCTGACAGACTACAATGAGCAGTTCTTC. Protein: CASSLLTDYNEQFF.

The V and J genes are TRBV6-6 and TRBJ2-1, with TRBD1 matching 9 bases. Per germline, CDR1 MNHNY and CDR2 SVGAGI (reference sequence). This CDR3 is built from 15 residues. J lost 3 bases, V lost 5 bases, and 5 bases had no gene match. CDR3 coding DNA: TGTGCCAGCAGTGCCACGACAGGGGGCTACAATGAGCAGTTCTTC. Its translation: CASSATTGGYNEQFF.

In this sample, this clone is medium-sized. V is TRBV19 and J is TRBJ1-5; no clear D gene. V lost 3 bases and J 6 bases, leaving 6 bases between the germline ends. The CDR3 length is 12 residues. Germline V lookup: CDR1 LNHDA, CDR2 SQIVND (reference sequence). DNA for the CDR3: TGTGCCAGTAGTATGCAGTTTCAGCCCCAGCATTTT. Protein product: CASSMQFQPQHF.

This sequence joins TRBV5-1 and TRBJ1-1; D is possibly TRBD1 (6 bases). The CDR3 sequence is 12 residues long. CDR1 is SGHRS, CDR2 YFSETQ, per germline. Trimming took 3 bases from V and 8 from J, leaving 11 bases between them. CDR3 protein: CASSSGEGEAFF. The CDR3 DNA reads as TGCGCCAGCAGCTCAGGGGAGGGAGAAGCTTTCTTT. Full variable domain (outside the CDR3, taken from reference TRBV5-1 and TRBJ1-1): KAGVTQTPRYLIKTRGQQVTLSCSPISGHRSVSWYQQTPGQGLQFLFEYFSETQRNKGNFPGRFSGRQFSNSRSEMNVSTLELGDSALYLCASSSGEGEAFFGQGTRLTVV.

The chain combines TRBV12-5 with TRBJ1-5, with 8 bases aligning to TRBD1. Looked up from germline, CDR1 is LGHNT and CDR2 is FRNRAP. The V segment lost 8 bases and the J segment 4 bases; nucleotides outside the gene matches: 10. The length of the CDR3 is 15 residues. CDR3 bases: TGTGCTAGTAGTCCATCAGGGGGCGCGAATCAGCCCCAGCATTTT. Amino acids: CASSPSGGANQPQHF.

The chain recombines TRBV19 with TRBJ1-1; D remains ambiguous. Germline CDR1 LNHDA, CDR2 SQIVND (reference sequence). This CDR3 is 16 amino acids long. V lost 6 bases and J 1 base, leaving 18 bases between the germline ends. The CDR3 DNA reads TGTGCCAGTAGGGTATTTGTGGGGTCCCCGAACACTGAAGCTTTCTTT. This encodes CASRVFVGSPNTEAFF. The variable domain in full, completed from reference TRBV19 and TRBJ1-1, reads DGGITQSPKYLFRKEGQNVTLSCEQNLNHDAMYWYRQDPGQGLRLIYYSQIVNDFQKGDIAEGYSVSREKKESFPLTVTSAQKNPTAFYLCASRVFVGSPNTEAFFGQGTRLTVV.

The sample holds a few counts of this clone. The rearrangement joins TRBV29-1 to TRBJ2-7; possibly TRBD1 for D (6 bases). V lost 6 bases and J 3 bases, leaving 15 bases between the germline ends. The CDR3 contains 13 residues. CDR1 and CDR2 from the germline V gene are SQVTM and ANQGSEA. In DNA form, the CDR3 reads TGCAGCGTCCTGGGGGCGGACCTCTACGAGCAGTACTTC. Protein product: CSVLGADLYEQYF.

This sequence joins TRBV28 and TRBJ2-4; 7 bases line up with TRBD2. The CDR3 is 15 residues long. Germline-derived CDR1 and CDR2 are MDHEN and SYDVKM. Losses at the gene ends were 5 bases for V and 3 bases for J; bases not matched to a gene: 7. CDR3 region: CASSPGGSDKNIQYF. The CDR3, as DNA: TGTGCCAGCAGTCCCGGGGGGAGTGACAAAAACATTCAGTACTTC.

The chain uses TRBV27 and TRBJ2-7; possible D gene TRBD1, 5 bases. The CDR3 sequence is 14 residues long. Looked up from germline, CDR1 is MNHEY and CDR2 is SMNVEV (reference sequence). V was trimmed by 2 bases and J by 4 bases, leaving 12 bases between them. The CDR3: CASSLDSSGYEQYF. CDR3 in DNA: TGTGCCAGCAGTTTAGACAGCTCCGGGTACGAGCAGTACTTC.

V usage is TRBV20-1 and J usage is TRBJ2-7; D is uncertain. Germline V CDR1 and CDR2: DFQATT, SNEGSKA (reference sequence). The CDR3 length is 10 residues. CDR3: CSCGVGEQYF. The CDR3 nucleotides read TGCAGCTGCGGTGTCGGCGAGCAGTACTTC.

V and J are TRBV5-1 and TRBJ2-7; 8 bases agree with TRBD1. The CDR3 loop spans 15 amino acids. The ends lost 6 bases at V and 1 base at J; junction bases unmatched: 9. Germline-derived CDR1 and CDR2 are SGHRS and YFSETQ. CDR3 sequence: CASKKTGGESYEQYF. CDR3 nucleotide sequence: TGCGCCAGCAAAAAAACAGGGGGTGAGTCCTACGAGCAGTACTTC.

The chain recombines TRBV7-9 with TRBJ2-1; the D gene is possibly TRBD2 (6 bases). The CDR3 spans 15 residues. V lost 5 bases and J 7 bases, leaving 18 bases between the germline ends. Germline V gives CDR1 SEHNR, CDR2 FQNEAQ (reference sequence). The CDR3 coding sequence is TGTGCCAGCAGCCCGGGTAGAGGGAGGTGGAATGAGCAGTTCTTC. This codes for CASSPGRGRWNEQFF. The whole variable domain, filled in from reference TRBV7-9 and TRBJ2-1, reads DTGVSQNPRHKITKRGQNVTFRCDPISEHNRLYWYRQTLGQGPEFLTYFQNEAQLEKSRLLSDRFSAERPKGSFSTLEIQRTEQGDSAMYLCASSPGRGRWNEQFFGPGTRLTVL.

A single count supports this clone. This chain links TRBV2 with TRBJ1-2, with D uncertain. The CDR3 totals 15 residues. Per the germline V gene, CDR1 is SNHLY and CDR2 is FYNNEI. V was shortened by 2 bases and J by 6 bases, with 16 bases between the two germline ends. CDR3 nucleotide sequence: TGTGCCAGCAGTGAAAGGGTGGCTTTGGGAAATGGCTACACCTTC. Protein product: CASSERVALGNGYTF.

This chain joins TRBV4-2 and TRBJ1-1, with TRBD1 matching over 10 bases. Germline loops: CDR1 LGHNA, CDR2 YNFKEQ. The V and J ends lost 1 base and 7 bases, in that order; junction bases with no gene match: 3. The CDR3 contains 14 residues. CDR3 amino acids: CASSQVTGGDEAFF. The CDR3 DNA reads as TGTGCCAGCAGCCAAGTGACAGGGGGCGATGAAGCTTTCTTT.

The chain has TRBV4-3 and TRBJ2-1; D may be TRBD2 (5 bases). The CDR3 is made up of 15 amino acids. V was pared by 1 base and J by 6 bases, with 13 bases between. Germline-derived CDR1 and CDR2 are LGHNA and YSLEER. The CDR3 here is CASSQVQDLFNEQFF. The CDR3 region has the DNA TGCGCCAGCAGCCAAGTTCAGGACTTATTCAATGAGCAGTTCTTC.

The chain employs TRBV19 and TRBJ2-7; maybe TRBD2 (6 bases). This CDR3 contains 16 residues. V lost 5 bases, J lost 2 bases, and 19 bases lay in between. Per the germline V gene, CDR1 is LNHDA and CDR2 is SQIVND (reference sequence). The CDR3 coding sequence is TGTGCCAGTAGTCTAAGGGGAAGCGGGTCCCCCTACGAGCAGTACTTC. Amino acid sequence: CASSLRGSGSPYEQYF.

CDR3 loop: CASQLDRFNEKLFF. In DNA, the CDR3 is TGTGCCAGCCAACTGGACAGATTTAATGAAAAACTGTTTTTT. The chain combines TRBV28 with TRBJ1-4; possible D gene TRBD1, 6 bases. The V end lost 8 bases, the J end lost 4 bases, and 14 bases lay between the germline ends. CDR3 size: 14 residues. The germline CDR1 and CDR2 sequences are MDHEN and SYDVKM.

The chain links TRBV6-6 to TRBJ1-5; D possibly corresponds to TRBD1 (6 bases). The CDR3 is 14 amino acids. V was cut by 2 bases and J by 3 bases, with 8 bases left in between. Germline loops: CDR1 MNHNY, CDR2 SVGAGI (reference sequence). The DNA for the CDR3 is TGTGCCAGCAGTTACCAGGGGAACAATCAGCCCCAGCATTTT. Residues: CASSYQGNNQPQHF.

The chain employs TRBV6-6 and TRBJ1-5; D gene unclear. The germline gives CDR1 MNHNY, CDR2 SVGAGI (reference sequence). V gave up 0 bases and J gave up 5 bases, with 8 bases separating them. The CDR3 contains 14 residues. CDR3 sequence reads: CASSYSYRDQPQHF. The DNA for the CDR3 is TGTGCCAGCAGTTACTCCTACCGCGATCAGCCCCAGCATTTT.

The chain couples TRBV30 to TRBJ1-5; no clear D. The CDR3 loop spans 13 amino acids. Germline CDR1 GTSNPN, CDR2 SVGIG (reference sequence). The germline V and J ends were trimmed by 5 bases and 2 bases, with 10 bases remaining between them. The chain's CDR3 is CAWDKSGNQPQHF. The CDR3 DNA reads as TGTGCCTGGGATAAGTCGGGCAATCAGCCCCAGCATTTT.

This chain joins TRBV5-1 and TRBJ2-5; TRBD2 is a possible D gene (5 bases). The germline gives CDR1 SGHRS, CDR2 YFSETQ. The CDR3 length is 14 residues. Trimming removed 0 bases at V and 2 bases at J, with 8 bases between. CDR3: CASSLATRQETQYF. The CDR3 DNA follows: TGCGCCAGCAGCTTGGCCACTAGACAAGAGACCCAGTACTTC.

The rearrangement links TRBV5-1 to TRBJ1-2; D may be TRBD1 (5 bases). Germline V gene lookup returns CDR1 SGHRS and CDR2 YFSETQ. The germline V and J ends were trimmed by 3 bases and 10 bases, with 13 bases remaining between them. This CDR3 comprises 12 residues. CDR3 DNA: TGCGCCAGCAGCTCGAGCAGGGTTACCTACACCTTC. This translates into CASSSSRVTYTF.